This TCR beta chain was recorded in a study of CD8+ T cells in alopecia areata. Study summary: Patients received oral tofacitinib, 5 to 10 mg twice daily, for moderate-to-severe alopecia areata. Percent of scalp involved defined treated patients' severity scores.

The germline V gene encodes CDR1 DFQATT and CDR2 SNEGSKA (reference sequence). The ends lost 4 bases at V and 6 bases at J; junction bases unmatched: 1. CDR3 length equals 11 residues. Study conclusions and caveats: Persistence in scalp and blood during tofacitinib was observed for many expanded lesional clones.

Points on this clone: Antigen: not known. The sample contains more than one DNA sequence encoding this CDR3.

As for treatment: oral pan-JAK inhibitor, 5-10 mg twice daily. Patients with alopecia areata provided lesional scalp punch biopsies as well as peripheral blood. As the sequencing template, cDNA was produced by extracting RNA and reverse transcribing it. Assay used: immunoSEQ multiplex PCR; TCRdb lists only in-frame clones, some missing. The sample includes approximately 150,000 clones, less than 70% seen only once; the top ten take approximately 15%. J is TRBJ2-3 and V is TRBV20-1; TRBD1 matches at 7 bases. Sequencing was performed on CD4+ T cells sorted from blood, taken at week 24, from a patient treated with tofacitinib. The TCR comes from a human donor with alopecia areata. CDR3 nucleotide sequence: TGCAGTGCTAACAGGGGTGATACGCAGTATTTT. Translating gives CSANRGDTQYF.